Below, 27 T cell receptor beta chains from the same sample are listed, as sequenced in a study of neoadjuvant anti-PD-1 for oral cavity cancer. TCRdb's copy holds only in-frame clones and misses some; the assay was immunoSEQ multiplex PCR. The data hold about 15,000 clones, with approximately 67% observed a single time. The sample in question was PBMCs, obtained before nivolumab (anti-PD-1) treatment. Receptors originate from a person aged 35-80 years with oral cavity squamous cell carcinoma.

This clone was recorded a few times. This CDR3 reads CASSEATASGNTIYF. In DNA form, the CDR3 reads TGTGCCAGCAGTGAAGCGACAGCCTCTGGAAACACCATATATTTT. This chain joins TRBV2 and TRBJ1-3; the D gene is possibly TRBD1 (5 bases). The CDR3 sequence is 15 residues long. Germline CDR1 is SNHLY and CDR2 is FYNNEI. Deletions cut 0 bases from V and 0 bases from J, with 6 bases between.

V usage is TRBV7-8 and J usage is TRBJ2-2; a weak D match, TRBD2 (6 bases). Trimming cost V 1 base and J 5 bases, with 14 bases left between them. Germline V gives CDR1 SGHVS, CDR2 FQNEAQ. The CDR3 runs to 16 residues. The CDR3 nucleotides are TGTGCCAGCAGCTTAGAGTCGGGAGTGCGGACCGGGGAGCTGTTTTTT. Protein sequence: CASSLESGVRTGELFF.

The gene calls are TRBV5-6 and TRBJ1-5; the D gene is possibly TRBD1 (5 bases). There are 16 residues in the CDR3. The germline gives CDR1 SGHDT, CDR2 YYEEEE. Trimming removed 4 bases at V and 4 bases at J, with 18 bases between. The CDR3 region has the DNA TGTGCCAGCAGCCGAGGGTACCAGGGACGGAATCAGCCCCAGCATTTT. It codes for CASSRGYQGRNQPQHF. The full variable domain, with the rest looked up from reference TRBV5-6 and TRBJ1-5, is DAGVTQSPTHLIKTRGQQVTLRCSPKSGHDTVSWYQQALGQGPQFIFQYYEEEERQRGNFPDRFSGHQFPNYSSELNVNALLLGDSALYLCASSRGYQGRNQPQHFGDGTRLSIL.

V is TRBV19 and J is TRBJ2-5; D gene ambiguous. V was shortened by 10 bases and J by 4 bases, with 13 bases between the two germline ends. Germline CDR1 is LNHDA and CDR2 is SQIVND (reference sequence). This CDR3 comprises 12 residues. This CDR3 reads CATSARRETQYF. CDR3 nucleotide sequence: TGTGCCACTTCGGCCCGTCGAGAGACCCAGTACTTC.

The CDR3 DNA reads as TGTGCCAGCAGCTTGGGCCCACGAGCCCTGTACGAGCAGTACTTC. Its translation is CASSLGPRALYEQYF. The V call is TRBV5-6, the J call TRBJ2-7, with D hard to call. The ends were cut back, 0 bases at V and 4 bases at J, with 14 bases in the middle. Per germline, CDR1 SGHDT and CDR2 YYEEEE. This CDR3 has 15 amino acids.

The chain has TRBV6-6 and TRBJ1-6; 8 bases are a match to TRBD1. Germline V lookup: CDR1 MNHNY, CDR2 SVGAGI (reference sequence). The length of the CDR3 is 13 residues. J was trimmed by 9 bases and V by 6 bases; bases with no gene match: 4. DNA of the CDR3: TGTGCCAGCAGGTCGGACAGGGCTTCACCCCTCCACTTT. Translating gives CASRSDRASPLHF.

The gene calls are TRBV19 and TRBJ2-6; 7 nucleotides line up with TRBD1. The ends lost 7 bases at V and 2 bases at J; junction bases unmatched: 5. CDR1 is LNHDA, CDR2 SQIVND, per germline (reference sequence). The length of the CDR3 is 15 residues. This CDR3 reads CASNNRGAGANVLTF. CDR3 sequence (DNA): TGTGCCAGTAATAACAGGGGAGCTGGGGCCAACGTCCTGACTTTC.

V is TRBV27 and J is TRBJ2-7; the match to TRBD1 covers 9 bases. V shed 4 bases and J 5 bases; nucleotides not matched to a gene: 3. CDR1 and CDR2 from the germline V gene are MNHEY and SMNVEV (reference sequence). The CDR3 is 13 amino acids. CDR3 protein: CASSYRGPDEQYF. DNA for the CDR3: TGTGCCAGCAGTTACAGGGGGCCGGACGAGCAGTACTTC.

The chain is built from TRBV4-1 and TRBJ2-5, with 7 bases aligning to TRBD1. Germline CDR1 is MGHRA and CDR2 is YSYEKL. V shed 0 bases, J shed 4 bases, and the junction held 11 bases outside the gene matches. This CDR3 comprises 17 residues. The CDR3 sequence is CASSQDRGTAYRETQYF. The CDR3 coding sequence is TGCGCCAGCAGCCAAGATAGGGGGACAGCTTACCGAGAGACCCAGTACTTC.

The CDR3 here is CASSSMTSGGGTDTQYF. CDR3 nucleotides: TGTGCCAGCAGTTCCATGACTAGCGGGGGGGGCACAGATACGCAGTATTTT. The chain recombines TRBV27 with TRBJ2-3, with 14 positions matching TRBD2. The V segment lost 4 bases and the J segment 1 base; nucleotides outside the gene matches: 4. Germline CDR1 is MNHEY and CDR2 is SMNVEV (reference sequence). The CDR3 loop spans 17 amino acids.

This clone occurred a few times. The V and J genes are TRBV29-1 and TRBJ2-1; D is perhaps TRBD1 (5 bases). This CDR3 is 13 amino acids long. V was pared by 5 bases and J by 2 bases, with 10 bases between. CDR1 is SQVTM, CDR2 ANQGSEA, per germline. The CDR3 DNA sequence: TGCAGCGTTTTGACAGCCGCCTACAATGAGCAGTTCTTC. Translating gives CSVLTAAYNEQFF.

This chain links TRBV7-2 with TRBJ2-1; TRBD2 aligns across 9 bases. CDR1 SGHTA and CDR2 FQGNSA come from the germline V gene. The V segment lost 1 base and the J segment 7 bases; nucleotides outside the gene matches: 5. The CDR3 loop spans 15 amino acids. The CDR3 is CASSLGVAGDNEQFF. CDR3 sequence (DNA): TGTGCCAGCAGCTTAGGTGTAGCGGGGGATAATGAGCAGTTCTTC.

This rearrangement joins TRBV11-2 to TRBJ2-3; D is undetermined. The CDR3 spans 11 residues. Trimming shortened V by 8 bases and J by 2 bases, and 5 bases separated the two germline ends. Looked up from germline, CDR1 is SGHAT and CDR2 is FQNNGV. This CDR3 reads CASSLTDTQYF. CDR3 nucleotides: TGTGCCAGCTCTCTCACAGATACGCAGTATTTT. The variable domain in full, with the rest retrieved from reference TRBV11-2 and TRBJ2-3, is EAGVAQSPRYKIIEKRQSVAFWCNPISGHATLYWYQQILGQGPKLLIQFQNNGVVDDSQLPKDRFSAERLKGVDSTLKIQPAKLEDSAVYLCASSLTDTQYFGPGTRLTVL.

The chain carries TRBV7-9 and TRBJ2-5, with D unclear. CDR3 length equals 14 residues. The ends were cut back, 3 bases at V and 5 bases at J, with 13 bases in the middle. Per the germline V gene, CDR1 is SEHNR and CDR2 is FQNEAQ (reference sequence). In nucleotides, the CDR3 is TGTGCCAGCAGCTTCTTGGCCGGGTCGGAGACCCAGTACTTC. It translates to CASSFLAGSETQYF.

This clone came up a few times. The rearrangement joins TRBV7-8 to TRBJ1-1; the D is unclear. Per the germline V gene, CDR1 is SGHVS and CDR2 is FQNEAQ. Trimming took 3 bases from V and 4 from J, leaving 3 bases between them. The CDR3 has 11 residues. The CDR3 sequence is CASSFGTEAFF. The CDR3 bases are TGTGCCAGCAGCTTTGGCACTGAAGCTTTCTTT.

The CDR3 region is CASSLEGAVGTGELFF. For the CDR3, the DNA is TGTGCCAGCAGTTTAGAGGGGGCCGTGGGGACCGGGGAGCTGTTTTTT. The V call is TRBV27, the J call TRBJ2-2; TRBD1 matches at 7 bases. Trimming removed 2 bases from V and 5 bases from J; junction bases left unmatched: 8. Germline assignment: CDR1 MNHEY and CDR2 SMNVEV (reference sequence). The CDR3 is 16 residues long.

V gene TRBV2 combines with J gene TRBJ2-5; D is undetermined. Germline V gene lookup returns CDR1 SNHLY and CDR2 FYNNEI. The CDR3 length is 10 residues. The germline V and J ends were trimmed by 1 base and 12 bases, with 6 bases remaining between them. CDR3 in amino acids: CASSEGRKYF. The DNA of the CDR3 is TGTGCCAGCAGTGAAGGACGGAAGTACTTC. Supplemented by reference TRBV2 and TRBJ2-5, the full variable domain reads EPEVTQTPSHQVTQMGQEVILRCVPISNHLYFYWYRQILGQKVEFLVSFYNNEISEKSEIFDDQFSVERPDGSNFTLKIRSTKLEDSAMYFCASSEGRKYFGPGTRLLVL.

The rearrangement uses TRBV6-4 and TRBJ1-1; D call uncertain. The CDR3 is 12 residues long. Trimming left V 6 bases short and J 5 bases short, with 10 bases between. In germline, CDR1 is MRHNA, CDR2 SNTAGT. The CDR3 region is CASRGRATEAFF. CDR3 DNA: TGTGCCAGCAGGGGCCGGGCAACTGAAGCTTTCTTT.

This sequence joins TRBV5-5 and TRBJ1-1; D ambiguous. CDR1 SGHKS and CDR2 YYEKEE come from the germline V gene (reference sequence). This CDR3 has 14 amino acids. V was trimmed by 2 bases and J by 0 bases, leaving 8 bases between them. CDR3 nucleotides: TGTGCCAGCAGCTTAGAACAGATGAACACTGAAGCTTTCTTT. It encodes CASSLEQMNTEAFF. Full variable domain (missing parts from reference TRBV5-5 and TRBJ1-1): DAGVTQSPTHLIKTRGQQVTLRCSPISGHKSVSWYQQVLGQGPQFIFQYYEKEERGRGNFPDRFSARQFPNYSSELNVNALLLGDSALYLCASSLEQMNTEAFFGQGTRLTVV.

The gene calls are TRBV27 and TRBJ1-2, with 7 bases identical to TRBD1. Germline CDR1 MNHEY, CDR2 SMNVEV (reference sequence). This CDR3 contains 15 residues. V lost 5 bases, J lost 4 bases, and 10 bases stayed unmatched. The CDR3 loop is CASSQETGQTYGYTF. Here the CDR3 DNA reads TGTGCCAGCAGTCAAGAGACAGGGCAAACCTATGGCTACACCTTC.

This sequence joins TRBV7-9 and TRBJ1-5, with 7 bases lining up with TRBD1. The CDR3 is 14 amino acids. Germline V gene data show CDR1 as SEHNR and CDR2 as FQNEAQ (reference sequence). With 3 bases clipped from V and 9 bases from J, the junction kept 8 bases outside the gene matches. The CDR3 nucleotides read TGTGCCAGCAGCTTGGACAGGCCCTCCTGGCCCCAGCATTTT. It specifies CASSLDRPSWPQHF.

The chain is built from TRBV10-2 and TRBJ1-1; no definite D call. Trimming cost V 6 bases and J 5 bases, with 13 bases left between them. CDR1 is WSHSY and CDR2 is SAAADI in the germline V gene. This CDR3 comprises 13 residues. DNA of the CDR3: TGCGCCAGCAGCCTCGGCACTGGGACTGAAGCTTTCTTT. Its protein product is CASSLGTGTEAFF.

A single count supports this clone. This chain links TRBV7-9 with TRBJ2-3, with TRBD2 matching 7 bases. Germline values: CDR1 SEHNR, CDR2 FQNEAQ (reference sequence). Trimming took 7 bases from V and 6 from J; bases not matched to a gene: 7. This CDR3 contains 13 residues. The CDR3 spells CASNLDGRDTQYF. CDR3 nucleotides: TGTGCCAGCAACCTGGACGGGAGGGATACGCAGTATTTT.

J is TRBJ1-1 and V is TRBV12-5; 9 nucleotides agree with TRBD1. Germline CDR1 is LGHNT and CDR2 is FRNRAP. The length of the CDR3 is 16 residues. After removal of 7 bases from V and 3 bases from J, the junction contained 12 bases not matched to a gene. The CDR3 spells CASALRDRDVDTEAFF. The CDR3 DNA reads TGTGCTAGTGCCCTCCGGGACAGGGACGTTGACACTGAAGCTTTCTTT.

The chain employs TRBV27 and TRBJ2-1; D tentatively fits TRBD1 or TRBD2 (5 bases each). With 4 bases removed from V and 7 bases from J, the gap between germline ends came to 17 bases. Germline V lookup: CDR1 MNHEY, CDR2 SMNVEV (reference sequence). CDR3 length equals 15 residues. CDR3 sequence: CASSWPGPVGNEQFF. CDR3 DNA: TGTGCCAGCAGTTGGCCGGGGCCGGTCGGGAATGAGCAGTTCTTC.

V usage is TRBV4-1 and J usage is TRBJ2-3; TRBD1 is a possible D gene (5 bases). CDR3 size: 15 residues. V was clipped by 1 base and J by 1 base, with 9 bases between them. Germline-derived CDR1 and CDR2 are MGHRA and YSYEKL. The CDR3 nucleotides are TGCGCCAGCAGCCAAGGCTCGACAGGCACAGATACGCAGTATTTT. It is translated as CASSQGSTGTDTQYF.

This clone was counted a few times. Other nucleotide sequences in the sample specify the same CDR3. V and J are TRBV5-4 and TRBJ1-1; 9 positions agree with TRBD1. Trimming removed 4 bases from V and 2 bases from J; junction bases left unmatched: 6. This CDR3 is built from 15 residues. Germline values: CDR1 SGHNT, CDR2 YYREEE (reference sequence). The CDR3 here is CASSPGQGGNTEAFF. CDR3 nucleotide sequence: TGTGCCAGCAGCCCGGGACAGGGAGGTAACACTGAAGCTTTCTTT.